A single sample gave rise to the 29 T cell receptor beta chains below, sequenced in a study of blood T cell repertoires in COVID-19. Profiling relied on immunoSEQ multiplex PCR, and the TCRdb table lists in-frame clones only, not all of them. Among roughly 180,000 clones, roughly 85% were seen once, and the ten largest hold under 12%. The sample was peripheral blood. These receptors were taken from a woman at least 80 years old with active or convalescent COVID-19.

This clone appeared once. This rearrangement joins TRBV5-1 to TRBJ2-3; TRBD2 aligns across 9 bases. Germline CDR1 and CDR2: SGHRS and YFSETQ. CDR3 length: 15 residues. J was trimmed by 2 bases and V by 5 bases; bases with no gene match: 6. Written as DNA, the CDR3 is TGCGCCAGCAGGTTCGGGACTAGCACCACAGATACGCAGTATTTT. As protein: CASRFGTSTTDTQYF. Full variable domain (missing parts from reference TRBV5-1 and TRBJ2-3): KAGVTQTPRYLIKTRGQQVTLSCSPISGHRSVSWYQQTPGQGLQFLFEYFSETQRNKGNFPGRFSGRQFSNSRSEMNVSTLELGDSALYLCASRFGTSTTDTQYFGPGTRLTVL.

This clone showed up just a few times. This chain joins TRBV7-4 and TRBJ1-6; D is possibly TRBD1 (5 bases). This CDR3 contains 18 residues. V was pared by 1 base and J by 3 bases, with 16 bases between. From germline, CDR1 is SGHVT and CDR2 SQSDAQ. The CDR3 region is CASSLGGPPRGYNSPLHF. Here the CDR3 DNA reads TGTGCCAGCAGCTTAGGGGGCCCCCCGCGGGGCTATAATTCACCCCTCCACTTT.

This clone appeared once. The rearrangement joins TRBV2 to TRBJ2-7; 11 bases agree with TRBD2. Trimming at V came to 7 bases and at J to 7 bases, leaving 12 bases not matched to a gene. The CDR3 spans 15 residues. Germline loops: CDR1 SNHLY, CDR2 FYNNEI. CDR3 nucleotide sequence: TGTGCCAGCAAAGCACTAGCGGGAGCTGCGGGTGAGCAGTACTTC. Residues: CASKALAGAAGEQYF.

The chain has TRBV5-6 and TRBJ2-1; tentative D call: TRBD1 (6 bases). Trimming took off 0 bases at V and 12 bases at J, with 22 bases between the two ends. The CDR3 spans 16 residues. The V gene's germline CDR1 is SGHDT and CDR2 YYEEEE. CDR3 sequence: CASSLAVGTQGLGQFF. DNA of the CDR3: TGTGCCAGCAGCTTGGCCGTCGGGACCCAGGGGTTGGGGCAGTTCTTC. Complete variable domain (other parts from reference TRBV5-6 and TRBJ2-1): DAGVTQSPTHLIKTRGQQVTLRCSPKSGHDTVSWYQQALGQGPQFIFQYYEEEERQRGNFPDRFSGHQFPNYSSELNVNALLLGDSALYLCASSLAVGTQGLGQFFGPGTRLTVL.

The V and J genes are TRBV9 and TRBJ2-1; 7 bases line up with TRBD2. The CDR3 extends over 14 amino acids. CDR1 is SGDLS and CDR2 is YYNGEE in the germline V gene. Unmatched junction bases numbered 15, after V lost 8 bases and J lost 10 bases. CDR3 loop: CASGASGLPREQFF. CDR3 nucleotide sequence: TGTGCCAGTGGGGCTAGCGGACTCCCCCGGGAGCAGTTCTTC.

This chain joins TRBV7-2 and TRBJ2-1; 10 bases are shared with TRBD2. The germline CDR1 and CDR2 sequences are SGHTA and FQGNSA. Germline trimming cut 1 base from V and 9 bases from J; bases unmatched to any gene: 9. The CDR3 totals 16 residues. The CDR3 coding sequence is TGTGCCAGCAGCTTAGGCCCTAGCGGGAGTAGTCGTGAGCAGTTCTTC. It is translated as CASSLGPSGSSREQFF.

The chain couples TRBV7-9 to TRBJ2-1; TRBD1 is a possible D gene (6 bases). The germline V and J ends were trimmed by 1 base and 5 bases, with 15 bases remaining between them. The CDR3 has 16 amino acids. From germline, CDR1 is SEHNR and CDR2 FQNEAQ (reference sequence). As DNA, the CDR3 is TGTGCCAGCAGCTTAGTCGGGGCAGGGGTCCACAATGAGCAGTTCTTC. This gives the protein CASSLVGAGVHNEQFF.

This clone is a singleton in its sample. The CDR3: CATSDPADRGMVDTQYF. The CDR3 DNA reads TGTGCCACCAGTGATCCAGCGGACCGGGGGATGGTAGATACGCAGTATTTT. The V call is TRBV24-1, the J call TRBJ2-3; the D gene is possibly TRBD2 (6 bases). Trimming left V 3 bases short and J 5 bases short, with 20 bases between. CDR1 and CDR2 (germline): KGHDR, SFDVKD. CDR3 size: 17 residues.

The rearrangement uses TRBV5-1 and TRBJ2-7, with 8 positions matching TRBD1. Losses at the gene ends were 4 bases for V and 2 bases for J; bases not matched to a gene: 14. Germline CDR1 is SGHRS and CDR2 is YFSETQ. This CDR3 comprises 17 residues. The CDR3 is CASSLFLTGTGTYEQYF. CDR3 DNA sequence: TGCGCCAGCAGCCTCTTTTTAACCGGGACAGGTACCTACGAGCAGTACTTC.

This clone was counted once. The rearrangement links TRBV7-6 to TRBJ2-1; 8 nucleotides agree with TRBD1. This CDR3 region has 14 residues. CDR1 is SGHVS, CDR2 FNYEAQ, per germline. V trimming: 0 bases; J trimming: 10 bases; junction bases outside the gene matches: 5. CDR3 in DNA: TGTGCCAGCAGCTTAGCGCAGGGGGCTTACGAGCAGTTCTTC. Its protein product is CASSLAQGAYEQFF.

The V and J genes are TRBV4-2 and TRBJ1-6; D is ambiguous. CDR1 and CDR2 from the germline V gene are LGHNA and YNFKEQ. Between the trimmed V and J ends, which lost 1 base and 3 bases, there was a span of 4 bases. CDR3 length: 14 residues. In nucleotides, the CDR3 is TGTGCCAGCAGCCAAGCAGTCTATAATTCACCCCTCCACTTT. Translating gives CASSQAVYNSPLHF.

The chain links TRBV4-1 to TRBJ2-5, with D possibly being TRBD2 (7 bases). Germline CDR1 is MGHRA and CDR2 is YSYEKL. Trimming stripped 6 bases from V and 2 bases from J, with 16 bases between. The CDR3 extends over 15 amino acids. The CDR3, as DNA: TGCGCCAGCAGGGCCACAGGGAGGGATCAAGAGACCCAGTACTTC. This codes for CASRATGRDQETQYF.

The gene calls are TRBV6-1 and TRBJ2-7, with 12 nucleotides matching TRBD2. Per germline, CDR1 MNHNS and CDR2 SASEGT. After removal of 3 bases from V and 3 bases from J, the junction contained 9 bases not matched to a gene. CDR3 size: 17 residues. The CDR3 DNA sequence: TGTGCCAGCAGTGAGTTGAGACTAGCGGGAGACTTCTACGAGCAGTACTTC. This sequence encodes CASSELRLAGDFYEQYF.

J is TRBJ1-5 and V is TRBV2; D might be TRBD1 (5 bases). CDR3 size: 14 residues. The ends were cut back, 3 bases at V and 7 bases at J, with 13 bases in the middle. Germline V gene sequence: CDR1 SNHLY, CDR2 FYNNEI. The CDR3 bases are TGTGCCAGCAGTGATAGTCCAGGGCTACAGCCCCAGCATTTT. Its translation: CASSDSPGLQPQHF.

The rearrangement links TRBV7-9 to TRBJ1-4; maybe TRBD1 (6 bases). This CDR3 has 14 residues. Germline CDR1 reads SEHNR; CDR2 reads FQNEAQ (reference sequence). Trimming left V 1 base short and J 10 bases short, with 13 bases between. The CDR3 region has the DNA TGTGCCAGCAGCTTAGTCCCGGACAGAGGAAAACTGTTTTTT. It is translated as CASSLVPDRGKLFF. Full variable domain (outside the CDR3, taken from reference TRBV7-9 and TRBJ1-4): DTGVSQNPRHKITKRGQNVTFRCDPISEHNRLYWYRQTLGQGPEFLTYFQNEAQLEKSRLLSDRFSAERPKGSFSTLEIQRTEQGDSAMYLCASSLVPDRGKLFFGSGTQLSVL.

V gene TRBV13 combines with J gene TRBJ2-4; D possibly corresponds to TRBD2 (6 bases). Trimming took 4 bases from V and 2 from J, leaving 9 bases between them. This CDR3 is built from 14 residues. Germline assignment: CDR1 PRHDT and CDR2 FYEKMQ (reference sequence). The DNA of the CDR3 is TGTGCCAGCAGCTCCGGCGGGACCAAAAACATTCAGTACTTC. Its translation is CASSSGGTKNIQYF. Using reference TRBV13 and TRBJ2-4 for the parts outside the CDR3, the full variable domain is AAGVIQSPRHLIKEKRETATLKCYPIPRHDTVYWYQQGPGQDPQFLISFYEKMQSDKGSIPDRFSAQQFSDYHSELNMSSLELGDSALYFCASSSGGTKNIQYFGAGTRLSVL.

This clone was seen a single time. The chain joins TRBV5-4 to TRBJ2-7; D is unclear. The germline V and J ends were trimmed by 4 bases and 3 bases, with 14 bases remaining between them. The CDR3 has 14 residues. Germline V gives CDR1 SGHNT, CDR2 YYREEE (reference sequence). CDR3 protein: CASSQTTRNYEQYF. DNA of the CDR3: TGTGCCAGCAGCCAGACGACACGAAACTACGAGCAGTACTTC. Using reference TRBV5-4 and TRBJ2-7 for the parts outside the CDR3, the full variable domain is ETGVTQSPTHLIKTRGQQVTLRCSSQSGHNTVSWYQQALGQGPQFIFQYYREEENGRGNFPPRFSGLQFPNYSSELNVNALELDDSALYLCASSQTTRNYEQYFGPGTRLTVT.

This clone came up a few times. The V call is TRBV11-2, the J call TRBJ1-1; D gene unclear. Germline CDR1 is SGHAT and CDR2 is FQNNGV. V dropped 0 bases and J dropped 0 bases, with 5 bases sitting between them. This CDR3 is built from 14 residues. This CDR3 is CASSLERMNTEAFF. CDR3 coding DNA: TGTGCCAGCAGCTTAGAGCGGATGAACACTGAAGCTTTCTTT.

The chain joins TRBV6-5 to TRBJ2-7; the D gene is possibly TRBD2 (6 bases). Germline V gene lookup returns CDR1 MNHEY and CDR2 SVGAGI. This CDR3 is 14 amino acids long. V was pared by 5 bases and J by 4 bases, with 15 bases between. CDR3 in amino acids: CASSPGLHLYEQYF. CDR3 nucleotide sequence: TGTGCCAGCAGTCCGGGACTCCACCTTTACGAGCAGTACTTC.

This chain joins TRBV7-2 and TRBJ2-5; the D gene is possibly TRBD2 (6 bases). The CDR3 loop spans 13 amino acids. CDR1 SGHTA and CDR2 FQGNSA come from the germline V gene. The V end was cut by 3 bases, the J end by 6 bases, with 11 bases between. Written as DNA, the CDR3 is TGTGCCAGCAGCTTGAGGACTACGCAGACCCAGTACTTC. Encoded protein: CASSLRTTQTQYF.

The rearrangement links TRBV7-2 to TRBJ2-1, with 7 nucleotides matching TRBD2. Germline V gene data show CDR1 as SGHTA and CDR2 as FQGNSA. This CDR3 is 14 amino acids long. V lost 8 bases, J lost 5 bases, and 9 bases stayed unmatched. CDR3 DNA sequence: TGTGCCAGCTCCGCCGGACTAGGAGACAATGAGCAGTTCTTC. It encodes CASSAGLGDNEQFF.

This chain connects TRBV20-1 to TRBJ1-1; no clear D. This CDR3 has 11 amino acids. Germline V gene data show CDR1 as DFQATT and CDR2 as SNEGSKA (reference sequence). The ends were cut back, 5 bases at V and 1 base at J, with 5 bases in the middle. The CDR3 DNA is TGCAGTGCTGGCAGGAACACTGAAGCTTTCTTT. Encoded protein: CSAGRNTEAFF.

CDR3: CASSEFGGESYEQYF. CDR3 nucleotides: TGTGCCAGCAGTGAATTCGGCGGGGAAAGTTACGAGCAGTACTTC. The rearrangement joins TRBV2 to TRBJ2-7, with TRBD2 as a possible D gene (6 bases). CDR1 and CDR2 (germline): SNHLY, FYNNEI. This CDR3 contains 15 residues. Trimming left V 2 bases short and J 4 bases short, with 15 bases between.

This clone has only one observation. The CDR3, as DNA: TGTGCCAGCAGCCAGGGACTACCCTCCTACGAGCAGTACTTC. Translating it yields CASSQGLPSYEQYF. V is TRBV14 and J is TRBJ2-7; TRBD2 matches at 7 bases. The V segment lost 3 bases and the J segment 0 bases; nucleotides outside the gene matches: 2. The CDR3 runs 14 residues. The germline V gene has CDR1 SGHDN and CDR2 FVKESK.

The rearrangement joins TRBV19 to TRBJ2-3; 9 nucleotides line up with TRBD1. Germline lookup yields CDR1 LNHDA and CDR2 SQIVND (reference sequence). The V gene end was trimmed by 4 bases and the J gene end by 0 bases; junction bases not matched to a gene: 2. There are 15 residues in the CDR3. DNA for the CDR3: TGTGCCAGTAGTACTGGGACAGGGAGCACAGATACGCAGTATTTT. Protein sequence: CASSTGTGSTDTQYF. Drawing the rest from reference TRBV19 and TRBJ2-3, the complete variable domain is DGGITQSPKYLFRKEGQNVTLSCEQNLNHDAMYWYRQDPGQGLRLIYYSQIVNDFQKGDIAEGYSVSREKKESFPLTVTSAQKNPTAFYLCASSTGTGSTDTQYFGPGTRLTVL.

The V and J genes are TRBV19 and TRBJ1-3; 11 nucleotides align to TRBD1. The V segment lost 5 bases and the J segment 3 bases; nucleotides outside the gene matches: 6. There are 16 residues in the CDR3. The germline CDR1 and CDR2 sequences are LNHDA and SQIVND (reference sequence). CDR3 amino acids: CASSPGQGARGNTIYF. CDR3 DNA sequence: TGTGCCAGTAGTCCCGGACAGGGGGCGCGTGGAAACACCATATATTTT. The full variable domain, rest sourced from reference TRBV19 and TRBJ1-3, is DGGITQSPKYLFRKEGQNVTLSCEQNLNHDAMYWYRQDPGQGLRLIYYSQIVNDFQKGDIAEGYSVSREKKESFPLTVTSAQKNPTAFYLCASSPGQGARGNTIYFGEGSWLTVV.

This chain uses TRBV4-2 with TRBJ1-5, with TRBD1 as a possible D gene (6 bases). V was clipped by 4 bases and J by 2 bases, with 15 bases between them. The length of the CDR3 is 16 residues. Germline V CDR1 and CDR2: LGHNA, YNFKEQ. CDR3 in amino acids: CASSPTGLGGNQPQHF. For the CDR3, the DNA is TGTGCCAGCAGCCCAACAGGGCTCGGTGGCAATCAGCCCCAGCATTTT.

CDR3 in DNA: TGCAGCGTTGAGACTAGCGGGAGTACGGGCGAGCAGTACTTC. It translates to CSVETSGSTGEQYF. This sequence joins TRBV29-1 and TRBJ2-7; 12 nucleotides line up with TRBD2. Germline CDR1 is SQVTM and CDR2 is ANQGSEA. The CDR3 has 14 amino acids. Unmatched junction bases numbered 6, after V lost 3 bases and J lost 6 bases.

The chain links TRBV5-1 to TRBJ1-1; the D is unclear. CDR3 length equals 14 residues. The germline V gene has CDR1 SGHRS and CDR2 YFSETQ. Trimming removed 4 bases from V and 3 bases from J, with 13 bases in between. The CDR3 DNA reads TGCGCCAGCAGCGTCAACCACCGAGACACTGAAGCTTTCTTT. It is translated as CASSVNHRDTEAFF.